Shown below are 9 T cell receptor beta chains from a single sample sequenced in a study of shared T cell receptors in the human thymus. This table comes from immunoSEQ multiplex PCR, and its TCRdb copy is limited to in-frame clones, with some not included. This table holds more than 300,000 clones, approximately 95% found once. Source material: thymocytes. Every receptor here comes from a human donor.

The J gene is TRBJ2-3, the V gene TRBV4-2, with 12 bases fitting TRBD2. There are 15 residues in the CDR3. Germline assignment: CDR1 LGHNA and CDR2 YNFKEQ. With V trimmed by 7 bases and J by 4 bases, 6 bases remained unmatched. In DNA, the CDR3 is TGTGCCAGCACCCTACTAGCGGGAGGATCAGATACGCAGTATTTT. Amino acids: CASTLLAGGSDTQYF.

The CDR3 reads CASSVVGTSGVSYNEQFF. Here the CDR3 DNA reads TGTGCCAGCAGCGTAGTGGGGACTAGCGGAGTCTCCTACAATGAGCAGTTCTTC. V and J are TRBV9 and TRBJ2-1; TRBD2 agrees at 11 bases. The trim removed 0 bases at V and 0 bases at J, leaving 5 bases unmatched. The germline CDR1 and CDR2 sequences are SGDLS and YYNGEE. The CDR3 has 18 residues.

As concerns this clone: Other nucleotide sequences in the sample specify the same CDR3. The chain has TRBV20-1 and TRBJ2-7; D is unresolved. The CDR3 extends over 10 amino acids. Per germline, CDR1 DFQATT and CDR2 SNEGSKA (reference sequence). Between the trimmed V and J ends, which lost 1 base and 5 bases, there was a span of 3 bases. The CDR3 region has the DNA TGCAGTGCTAGAGTTCACGAGCAGTACTTC. This encodes CSARVHEQYF.

V and J are TRBV7-9 and TRBJ1-4, with D perhaps TRBD1 (6 bases). Germline V CDR1 and CDR2: SEHNR, FQNEAQ (reference sequence). The ends were cut back, 5 bases at V and 4 bases at J, with 20 bases in the middle. This CDR3 is built from 17 residues. In nucleotides, the CDR3 is TGTGCCAGCAGCCTCGGACAGCCTACGGTCCTTAATGAAAAACTGTTTTTT. Translated, it gives CASSLGQPTVLNEKLFF.

The genes are TRBV30 and TRBJ1-2, with TRBD1 matching over 9 bases. Germline CDR1 is GTSNPN and CDR2 is SVGIG (reference sequence). The CDR3 has 16 amino acids. V was clipped by 4 bases and J by 4 bases; unmatched bases: 13. CDR3 region: CAWTPLDRGITYGYTF. In DNA form, the CDR3 reads TGTGCCTGGACCCCACTGGACAGGGGTATTACCTATGGCTACACCTTC.

This chain links TRBV27 with TRBJ1-1, with D tentatively TRBD1 (5 bases). The germline V gene encodes CDR1 MNHEY and CDR2 SMNVEV (reference sequence). The CDR3 loop spans 10 amino acids. V was trimmed by 6 bases and J by 11 bases, leaving 10 bases between them. The CDR3 bases are TGTGCCAGCAGGGGGGACGAGGCTTTCTTT. Translated, it gives CASRGDEAFF.

The V call is TRBV30, the J call TRBJ1-6; weak D call: TRBD1 (5 bases). Germline V gene sequence: CDR1 GTSNPN, CDR2 SVGIG (reference sequence). This CDR3 spans 14 amino acids. V lost 3 bases, J lost 4 bases, and 10 bases lay in between. The CDR3 nucleotides are TGTGCCTGGAGGCCGACAGAGTATAATTCACCCCTCCACTTT. Amino acid sequence: CAWRPTEYNSPLHF.

The rearrangement uses TRBV18 and TRBJ1-1, with D possibly TRBD1 on 5 matching bases. The CDR3 spans 17 residues. With 5 bases removed from V and 0 bases from J, the gap between germline ends came to 19 bases. Germline V gene data show CDR1 as KGHSH and CDR2 as LQKENI. The DNA of the CDR3 is TGTGCCAGCTCAAAGAGGAACCGGGACCCGATGAACACTGAAGCTTTCTTT. Its protein is CASSKRNRDPMNTEAFF.

The chain is built from TRBV7-9 and TRBJ2-1, with D possibly called TRBD1 or TRBD2 (5 bases each). V was clipped by 5 bases and J by 7 bases, with 12 bases between them. Germline-derived CDR1 and CDR2 are SEHNR and FQNEAQ (reference sequence). The length of the CDR3 is 13 residues. The CDR3 spells CASSRDGLNEQFF. DNA of the CDR3: TGTGCCAGCAGCAGGGACGGTCTGAATGAGCAGTTCTTC.